This T cell receptor (beta chain) was sequenced for a study of cytomegalovirus exposure and HLA in healthy donors. Study findings and constraints: Previous analysis showed most TCR beta V segments were productive about 87% or about 30% of the time.

60 Vbeta and 13 Jbeta primers were used in PCR. TCRdb's copy holds only in-frame clones and misses some; the assay was immunoSEQ multiplex PCR. The data show about 160,000 clones, approximately 80% seen once. Comment on this clone: No antigen is known for it.

Germline V gene sequence: CDR1 SGHDT, CDR2 YYEEEE. V lost 0 bases to trimming and J lost 11 bases, with 11 bases between them. The CDR3 consists of 12 residues. This TCR came from a boy between 2 and 10 years old in good health and CMV-seronegative. The chain couples TRBV5-6 to TRBJ1-1; D is unresolved. Sequencing was performed on PBMCs. CDR3 sequence: CASSLGPRSAFF. In nucleotides, the CDR3 is TGTGCCAGCAGCTTGGGACCCAGGTCGGCTTTCTTT.